This TCR beta chain came from a study of control samples from healthy donors and cancer patients (dated by TCRdb to about 2020). The germline V and J ends show losses of 4 bases and 1 base respectively, and no gene match explains 2 bases of the junction. The CDR3 contains 15 residues, cysteine and phenylalanine counted. Left in the record is the CDR3 DNA by itself, 45 bases read in frame from the first base. CDR1 and CDR2 (ENHRY, SYGVKD) derive from the germline V gene. In the case of this clone: The clone's antigen remains unknown. No base quality values were provided; no much bigger clone lies one nucleotide off.

Library creation used the immunoSEQ multiplex PCR assay. TCRdb stores this immuneACCESS table with in-frame sequences only. Part of the clones is absent; in the studies checked, under half of the shortfall reflects unresolved V genes, and no reason is known for the rest. A total of 100,000 to 150,000 clones appear in this sample, 75% to 95% of them only once. The ten largest clones capture around 2.5% of the sample. Recombination joined TRBV10-3 with TRBJ2-2; TRBD1 fits 8 bases in the junction. Material for sequencing was blood. The TCR originated in a man between 18 and 35 years old in good health. The CDR3 in this case is CAISVGTGNTGELFF. In nucleotides, the sequence is TGTGCCATCAGTGTCGGGACAGGGAACACCGGGGAGCTGTTTTTT.